The TCR beta chain under discussion was sequenced for a study of CXCR3-negative and CXCR3-positive naive CD8 T cells. General study results and limits: CXCR3 expression partially decreased after cryopreservation; most assays used fresh PBMCs. Greater hydrophobicity was found in TRB CDR3s of CXCR3-positive naive cells than of CXCR3-negative naive cells.

Cells that were CD45RO-CCR7+CD27+CD95- constituted naive CD8+ T cells. The authors prepared UMI-labeled TRB cDNA libraries by 5' RACE. Each CDR3 protein gets one entry in TCRdb, which reprocessed the 5' RACE reads and gives no DNA. The sample totals more than 45,000 distinct CDR3 sequences. Notes on this clonotype: The antigen is not known.

This CDR3 is built from 14 residues. CDR1 and CDR2 (germline): SQVTM, ANQGSEA. The receptor was derived from a human donor in good health. Some clones in this sample may be carry-over from other donors' samples. Sequencing used naive CXCR3- CD8+ T cells from blood. Subset: CD45RO-CCR7+CD27+CD95- naive CD8+ T cells lacking CXCR3 (TNR3-). The V and J genes are TRBV29-1 and TRBJ2-7; TCRdb gives TRBD1 as the D gene, but with no DNA this cannot be confirmed. The CDR3 loop is CSVESYSGHYEQYF.